A selection of T cell receptor beta chains follows, all from one sample in a study of breast tumors, draining lymph nodes, adjacent tissues. In TCRdb, the multiplex PCR reads were re-called with MiXCR into one record per CDR3 protein. In the table there are about 270,000 distinct CDR3 sequences, 30% of which are singletons. Sequencing was carried out using axillary lymph node tissue. Receptor source: a female donor with breast cancer. Some clones in this sample may be carry-over from other donors' samples. Both conserved end residues are part of each CDR3. Fields, in order: J gene, clone size, V gene, D gene, CDR3 protein, CDR3 DNA. D genes are given only for firm matches. Rows may omit the clone size; those that give it use once, few, many or a size class.

j_call: TRBJ1-2
clone_size: -
v_call: TRBV3-1
d_call: -
cdr3_aa: CASSPGMGRPNYGYTF
cdr3_nt: TGTGCCAGCAGCCCCGGGATGGGAAGACCTAACTATGGCTACACCTTC

j_call: TRBJ2-7
clone_size: few
v_call: TRBV30
d_call: TRBD2
cdr3_aa: CAWSVSGRSVYEQYF
cdr3_nt: TGTGCCTGGAGTGTAAGCGGGAGGAGTGTGTACGAGCAGTACTTC

j_call: TRBJ1-1
clone_size: -
v_call: TRBV12-3/TRBV12-4
d_call: -
cdr3_aa: CASTIRGVLNTEAFF
cdr3_nt: TGTGCCAGCACCATTCGAGGCGTCCTGAACACTGAAGCTTTCTTT

j_call: TRBJ1-2
clone_size: many
v_call: TRBV19
d_call: TRBD1
cdr3_aa: CASSMWDRGRLGYTF
cdr3_nt: TGTGCCAGTAGTATGTGGGACAGGGGGCGCTTGGGCTACACCTTC

j_call: TRBJ2-1
clone_size: many
v_call: TRBV2
d_call: -
cdr3_aa: CASWEDSRNEQFF
cdr3_nt: TGTGCCAGTTGGGAAGACAGTCGCAATGAGCAGTTCTTC

j_call: TRBJ2-5
clone_size: -
v_call: TRBV5-8
d_call: -
cdr3_aa: CASSSSGRRETQHF
cdr3_nt: TGTGCCAGCAGTTCCTCAGGGAGGAGGGAGACCCAGCACTTC

j_call: TRBJ2-6
clone_size: -
v_call: TRBV7-9
d_call: -
cdr3_aa: CASLKTGRWGSGANVLTF
cdr3_nt: TGTGCCAGCCTAAAGACGGGGAGGTGGGGGTCTGGGGCCAACGTCCTGACTTTC

j_call: TRBJ2-3
clone_size: many
v_call: TRBV7-2
d_call: -
cdr3_aa: CASSYRPDTQYF
cdr3_nt: TGTGCCAGCAGCTATCGTCCGGATACGCAGTATTTT

j_call: TRBJ1-4
clone_size: -
v_call: TRBV29-1
d_call: -
cdr3_aa: CSHQNEKLFF
cdr3_nt: TGCAGCCACCAGAATGAAAAACTGTTTTTT

j_call: TRBJ2-5
clone_size: many
v_call: TRBV30
d_call: -
cdr3_aa: CAWSVGDKETQYF
cdr3_nt: TGTGCCTGGAGTGTGGGTGACAAAGAGACCCAGTACTTC

j_call: TRBJ2-3
clone_size: many
v_call: TRBV19
d_call: TRBD2
cdr3_aa: CASSISSGRAVTDTQYF
cdr3_nt: TGTGCCAGTAGTATTTCGAGCGGGAGGGCGGTGACAGATACGCAGTATTTT

j_call: TRBJ1-2
clone_size: many
v_call: TRBV20-1
d_call: TRBD1
cdr3_aa: CSAPGRDRVGGYTF
cdr3_nt: TGCAGTGCTCCCGGAAGGGACAGGGTGGGTGGCTACACCTTC

j_call: TRBJ2-7
clone_size: -
v_call: TRBV6-6
d_call: TRBD2
cdr3_aa: CATARLAGAYEQYF
cdr3_nt: TGTGCCACCGCGCGACTAGCGGGAGCCTACGAGCAGTACTTC

j_call: TRBJ2-1
clone_size: many
v_call: TRBV19
d_call: -
cdr3_aa: CASSISRQPANEQFF
cdr3_nt: TGTGCCAGTAGTATTTCCCGACAGCCGGCCAATGAGCAGTTCTTC

j_call: TRBJ2-7
clone_size: few
v_call: TRBV6-9
d_call: TRBD1
cdr3_aa: CASSHVLTGKVGYEQYF
cdr3_nt: TGTGCCAGCAGTCACGTGCTGACAGGGAAAGTGGGATACGAGCAGTACTTC

j_call: TRBJ1-2
clone_size: few
v_call: TRBV9
d_call: -
cdr3_aa: CASSYSGDSYYGYTF
cdr3_nt: TGTGCCAGCAGTTACTCGGGCGACAGTTACTATGGCTACACCTTC

j_call: TRBJ2-4
clone_size: -
v_call: TRBV6-5
d_call: -
cdr3_aa: CASRRQEGIQYF
cdr3_nt: TGTGCCAGCAGGCGACAGGAGGGCATTCAGTACTTC

j_call: TRBJ2-3
clone_size: many
v_call: TRBV11-3
d_call: TRBD2
cdr3_aa: CASSPGTSGTDTQYF
cdr3_nt: TGTGCCAGCAGCCCGGGGACTAGCGGCACAGATACGCAGTATTTT

j_call: TRBJ1-5
clone_size: many
v_call: TRBV19
d_call: -
cdr3_aa: CASSASNQPQHF
cdr3_nt: TGTGCCAGTAGTGCGTCAAATCAGCCCCAGCATTTT

j_call: TRBJ1-4
clone_size: -
v_call: TRBV27
d_call: TRBD1
cdr3_aa: CASSLNGTGSNEKLFF
cdr3_nt: TGTGCCAGCAGTCTAAACGGGACAGGTTCTAATGAAAAACTGTTTTTT

j_call: TRBJ2-7
clone_size: few
v_call: TRBV30
d_call: TRBD1
cdr3_aa: CAWIPGGASGSYEQYF
cdr3_nt: TGTGCCTGGATCCCAGGGGGAGCAAGCGGATCCTACGAGCAGTACTTC

j_call: TRBJ1-5
clone_size: many
v_call: TRBV19
d_call: -
cdr3_aa: CASSFDPGGNQPQHF
cdr3_nt: TGTGCCAGTAGTTTCGACCCCGGCGGTAATCAGCCCCAGCATTTT

j_call: TRBJ2-7
clone_size: few
v_call: TRBV27
d_call: -
cdr3_aa: CASSLYSTPALSSYEQYF
cdr3_nt: TGTGCCAGCAGTTTATATTCCACCCCGGCACTCAGCTCCTACGAGCAGTACTTC

j_call: TRBJ2-5
clone_size: -
v_call: TRBV2
d_call: -
cdr3_aa: CASTTGTAKETQYF
cdr3_nt: TGTGCCAGCACAACCGGGACTGCGAAAGAGACCCAGTACTTC

j_call: TRBJ2-3
clone_size: many
v_call: TRBV9
d_call: TRBD1
cdr3_aa: CASSASGTGRTDTQYF
cdr3_nt: TGTGCCAGCAGCGCGTCTGGGACAGGGCGTACAGATACGCAGTATTTT

j_call: TRBJ1-2
clone_size: many
v_call: TRBV7-6
d_call: -
cdr3_aa: CASSQDGYGYTF
cdr3_nt: TGTGCCAGCAGCCAGGACGGTTATGGCTACACCTTC

j_call: TRBJ1-1
clone_size: -
v_call: TRBV20-1
d_call: -
cdr3_aa: CSARKRGVVGVTQAFF
cdr3_nt: TGCAGTGCTAGAAAGCGGGGGGTGGTAGGAGTAACGCAAGCTTTCTTT

j_call: TRBJ1-1
clone_size: -
v_call: TRBV19
d_call: TRBD1
cdr3_aa: CASSLRQGANTEAFF
cdr3_nt: TGCGCCAGTAGTCTCCGACAGGGGGCGAACACTGAAGCTTTCTTT

j_call: TRBJ1-5
clone_size: many
v_call: TRBV7-9
d_call: -
cdr3_aa: CASSQAGYNQPQHF
cdr3_nt: TGTGCCAGCAGTCAAGCAGGTTACAATCAGCCCCAGCATTTT

j_call: TRBJ2-7
clone_size: many
v_call: TRBV7-8
d_call: TRBD2
cdr3_aa: CASSLSAGGPPTPSYEQYF
cdr3_nt: TGTGCCAGCAGCTTATCGGCGGGAGGGCCACCAACTCCATCCTACGAGCAGTACTTC

j_call: TRBJ1-1
clone_size: -
v_call: TRBV5-4
d_call: -
cdr3_aa: CASRSTGPNTEAFF
cdr3_nt: TGTGCCAGCAGATCGACAGGACCGAACACTGAAGCTTTCTTT

j_call: TRBJ2-5
clone_size: many
v_call: TRBV30
d_call: TRBD1
cdr3_aa: CAWSARQGAKTQYF
cdr3_nt: TGTGCCTGGAGTGCGCGACAGGGGGCGAAGACCCAGTACTTC

j_call: TRBJ2-3
clone_size: many
v_call: TRBV29-1
d_call: TRBD1
cdr3_aa: CSVDTGDSTDTQYF
cdr3_nt: TGCAGCGTTGATACAGGGGATAGCACAGATACGCAGTATTTT

j_call: TRBJ1-5
clone_size: -
v_call: TRBV5-5
d_call: -
cdr3_aa: CASSWDRTRGNQPQHF
cdr3_nt: TGTGCCAGCAGCTGGGACCGGACCCGGGGGAATCAGCCCCAGCATTTT

j_call: TRBJ1-2
clone_size: few
v_call: TRBV28
d_call: TRBD1
cdr3_aa: CASRYRGREYGYTF
cdr3_nt: TGTGCCAGCAGGTACAGGGGGCGAGAGTATGGCTACACCTTC

j_call: TRBJ2-1
clone_size: many
v_call: TRBV5-1
d_call: -
cdr3_aa: CASSYRDTKSSYNEQFF
cdr3_nt: TGCGCCAGCAGCTACCGGGACACAAAGAGCTCCTACAATGAGCAGTTCTTC

j_call: TRBJ2-3
clone_size: many
v_call: TRBV24-1
d_call: -
cdr3_aa: CATSDFSAYTDTQYF
cdr3_nt: TGTGCCACCAGTGATTTTAGCGCATACACAGATACGCAGTATTTT

j_call: TRBJ1-3
clone_size: few
v_call: TRBV18
d_call: TRBD1
cdr3_aa: CASSPPGQGVSGNTIYF
cdr3_nt: TGTGCCAGCTCCCCCCCGGGACAGGGGGTATCTGGAAACACCATATATTTT

j_call: TRBJ2-7
clone_size: few
v_call: TRBV27
d_call: TRBD2
cdr3_aa: CASSFTSVASYEQYF
cdr3_nt: TGTGCCAGCAGTTTTACTAGCGTAGCATCCTACGAGCAGTACTTC

j_call: TRBJ2-5
clone_size: few
v_call: TRBV20-1
d_call: TRBD2
cdr3_aa: CSARGLTSGTALGETQYF
cdr3_nt: TGCAGTGCTAGAGGGCTGACTAGCGGGACGGCCCTCGGGGAGACCCAGTACTTC

j_call: TRBJ2-2
clone_size: many
v_call: TRBV7-6
d_call: TRBD2
cdr3_aa: CASSYGLAGNTGELFF
cdr3_nt: TGTGCCAGCAGCTACGGACTAGCGGGAAACACCGGGGAGCTGTTTTTT

j_call: TRBJ2-7
clone_size: many
v_call: TRBV20-1
d_call: TRBD2
cdr3_aa: CSARDGREDEQYF
cdr3_nt: TGCAGTGCTAGAGATGGGCGGGAGGACGAGCAGTACTTC

j_call: TRBJ2-1
clone_size: few
v_call: TRBV6-5
d_call: TRBD1
cdr3_aa: CASRSEDRGWYNEQFF
cdr3_nt: TGTGCCAGCAGATCCGAGGACAGGGGTTGGTACAATGAGCAGTTCTTC

j_call: TRBJ1-1
clone_size: -
v_call: TRBV7-2
d_call: -
cdr3_aa: CASSLAEGMSEAFF
cdr3_nt: TGTGCCAGCAGCTTAGCGGAAGGGATGAGTGAAGCTTTCTTT

j_call: TRBJ1-6
clone_size: -
v_call: TRBV5-5
d_call: -
cdr3_aa: CASSFTGWNNSPLHF
cdr3_nt: TGTGCCAGCAGCTTCACAGGGTGGAATAATTCACCCCTCCACTTT

j_call: TRBJ2-2
clone_size: many
v_call: TRBV9
d_call: TRBD1
cdr3_aa: CASSSPGTGAAGELFF
cdr3_nt: TGTGCCAGCAGCTCCCCCGGGACAGGGGCAGCCGGGGAGCTGTTTTTT

j_call: TRBJ1-5
clone_size: -
v_call: TRBV29-1
d_call: -
cdr3_aa: CSVEGGGDSNQPQHF
cdr3_nt: TGCAGCGTTGAGGGGGGGGGGGATAGCAATCAGCCCCAGCATTTT

j_call: TRBJ2-5
clone_size: -
v_call: TRBV24-1
d_call: -
cdr3_aa: CATSDLDRGTQYF
cdr3_nt: TGTGCCACCAGTGATTTGGATCGGGGGACCCAGTACTTC

j_call: TRBJ2-7
clone_size: -
v_call: TRBV7-3
d_call: -
cdr3_aa: CASSVKTEREQYF
cdr3_nt: TGTGCCAGCAGCGTCAAGACAGAGAGGGAGCAGTACTTC

j_call: TRBJ2-3
clone_size: many
v_call: TRBV4-3
d_call: TRBD2
cdr3_aa: CASSGLAAGGTDTQYF
cdr3_nt: TGCGCCAGCAGCGGGCTGGCAGCGGGAGGGACAGATACGCAGTATTTT

j_call: TRBJ2-7
clone_size: few
v_call: TRBV30
d_call: -
cdr3_aa: CAWRQGPGSYEQYF
cdr3_nt: TGTGCCTGGAGGCAGGGACCTGGTTCCTACGAGCAGTACTTC

j_call: TRBJ2-7
clone_size: -
v_call: TRBV18
d_call: TRBD2
cdr3_aa: CASSRELNDEQYF
cdr3_nt: TGTGCCAGCTCGCGGGAGCTAAACGACGAGCAGTACTTC

j_call: TRBJ2-5
clone_size: many
v_call: TRBV5-4
d_call: TRBD2
cdr3_aa: CASRNQREGRETQYF
cdr3_nt: TGTGCCAGCAGAAACCAGCGGGAGGGCCGGGAGACCCAGTACTTC

j_call: TRBJ2-3
clone_size: many
v_call: TRBV10-3
d_call: -
cdr3_aa: CATEEDLVAGTDTQYF
cdr3_nt: TGTGCCACTGAGGAAGACTTGGTGGCCGGTACAGATACGCAGTATTTT

j_call: TRBJ2-7
clone_size: many
v_call: TRBV14
d_call: TRBD2
cdr3_aa: CASSQGSGSYWDEQYF
cdr3_nt: TGTGCCAGCAGCCAAGGAAGCGGGAGCTATTGGGACGAGCAGTACTTC